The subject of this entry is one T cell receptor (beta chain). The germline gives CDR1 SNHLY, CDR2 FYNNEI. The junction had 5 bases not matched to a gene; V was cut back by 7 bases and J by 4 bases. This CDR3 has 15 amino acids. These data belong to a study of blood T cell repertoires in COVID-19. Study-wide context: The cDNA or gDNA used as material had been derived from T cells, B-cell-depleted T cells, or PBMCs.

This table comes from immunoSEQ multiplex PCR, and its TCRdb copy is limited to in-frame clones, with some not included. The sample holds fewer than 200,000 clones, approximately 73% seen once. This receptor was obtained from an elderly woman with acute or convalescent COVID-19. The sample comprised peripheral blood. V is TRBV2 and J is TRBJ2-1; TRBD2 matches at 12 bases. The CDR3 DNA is TGTGCCAGCATTTTCCTAGCGGGGGGGTACAATGAGCAGTTCTTC. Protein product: CASIFLAGGYNEQFF.